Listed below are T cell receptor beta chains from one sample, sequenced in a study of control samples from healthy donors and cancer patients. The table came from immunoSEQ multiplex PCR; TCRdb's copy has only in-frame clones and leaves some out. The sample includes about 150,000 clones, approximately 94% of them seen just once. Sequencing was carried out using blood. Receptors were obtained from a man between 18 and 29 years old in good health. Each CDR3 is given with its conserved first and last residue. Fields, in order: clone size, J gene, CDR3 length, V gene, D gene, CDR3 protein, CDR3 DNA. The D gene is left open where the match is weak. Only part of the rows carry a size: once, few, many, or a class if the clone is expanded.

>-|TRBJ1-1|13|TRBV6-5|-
CASNREANTEAFF
TGTGCATCTAACAGGGAGGCTAACACTGAAGCTTTCTTT
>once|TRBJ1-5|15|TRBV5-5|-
CASSLRDRLNQPQHF
TGTGCCAGCAGCCTCCGAGACAGGTTGAATCAGCCCCAGCATTTT
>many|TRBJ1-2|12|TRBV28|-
CASSLGVHGYTF
TGTGCCAGCAGTTTGGGGGTCCATGGCTACACCTTC
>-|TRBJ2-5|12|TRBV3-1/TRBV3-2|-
CASSQVFETQYF
TGTGCCAGCAGCCAAGTTTTTGAGACCCAGTACTTC
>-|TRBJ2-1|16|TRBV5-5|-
CASSLATGNSYNEQFF
TGTGCCAGCAGCTTGGCAACAGGGAACTCCTACAATGAGCAGTTCTTC
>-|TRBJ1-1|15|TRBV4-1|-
CASSQESTPNTEAFF
TGCGCCAGCAGCCAAGAGTCGACACCTAACACTGAAGCTTTCTTT
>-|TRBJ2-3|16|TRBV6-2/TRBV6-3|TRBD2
CASSYIGGRTTDTQYF
TGTGCCAGCAGTTATATCGGCGGGAGGACCACAGATACGCAGTATTTT
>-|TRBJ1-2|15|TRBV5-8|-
CASSFNRAGGYGYTF
TGTGCCAGCAGCTTCAATCGGGCCGGCGGGTATGGCTACACCTTC
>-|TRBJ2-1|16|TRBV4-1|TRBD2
CASSQGGLAGAVGQFF
TGCGCCAGCAGCCAAGGCGGACTAGCGGGAGCGGTTGGGCAGTTCTTC
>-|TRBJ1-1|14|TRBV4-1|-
CASSQPAAHMASFF
TGCGCCAGCAGCCAACCCGCGGCACATATGGCGTCTTTCTTT
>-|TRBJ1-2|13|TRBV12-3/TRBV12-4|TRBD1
CASTVQGSYGYTF
TGTGCCAGCACCGTACAGGGGTCCTATGGCTACACCTTC
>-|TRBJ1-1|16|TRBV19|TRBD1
CASALSETGVDTEAFF
TGTGCCAGTGCCCTATCAGAAACAGGGGTGGACACTGAAGCTTTCTTT
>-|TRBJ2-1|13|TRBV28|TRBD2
CASRRGGPDEQFF
TGTGCCAGCAGAAGGGGAGGGCCGGATGAGCAGTTCTTC
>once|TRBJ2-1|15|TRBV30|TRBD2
CAWTGASGGAIEQFF
TGTGCCTGGACCGGGGCTAGCGGGGGGGCGATTGAGCAGTTCTTC
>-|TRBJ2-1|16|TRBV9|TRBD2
CASSPPSGGHYNEQFF
TGTGCCAGCAGCCCCCCCAGCGGGGGACACTACAATGAGCAGTTCTTC
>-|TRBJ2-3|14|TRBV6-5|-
CASSYSWGTDTQYF
TGTGCCAGCAGTTACTCGTGGGGCACAGATACGCAGTATTTT
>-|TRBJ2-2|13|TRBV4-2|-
CASSQGRAGELFF
TGTGCCAGCAGCCAAGGTCGGGCCGGGGAGCTGTTTTTT
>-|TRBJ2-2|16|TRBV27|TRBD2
CASSFGTSGTYGELFF
TGTGCCAGCAGTTTTGGGACTAGCGGGACGTACGGGGAGCTGTTTTTT
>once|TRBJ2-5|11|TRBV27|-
CASSFRETQYF
TGTGCCAGCAGTTTCCGGGAGACCCAGTACTTC
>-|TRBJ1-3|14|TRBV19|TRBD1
CASTDRGSGNTIYF
TGTGCCAGTACCGACAGGGGCTCTGGAAACACCATATATTTT
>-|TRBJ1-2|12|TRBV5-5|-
CASSDSFYGYTF
TGTGCCAGCAGCGACAGCTTCTATGGCTACACCTTC
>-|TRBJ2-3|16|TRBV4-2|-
CASSFLSSWGSDTQYF
TGTGCCAGCAGCTTTTTAAGCTCGTGGGGAAGCGATACGCAGTATTTT
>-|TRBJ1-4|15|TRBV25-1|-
CASSGFQGGNEKLFF
TGTGCCAGCAGTGGTTTCCAGGGAGGAAATGAAAAACTGTTTTTT
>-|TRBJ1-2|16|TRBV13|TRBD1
CASSLAPGQGASGYTF
TGTGCCAGCAGCTTAGCCCCGGGACAGGGGGCGAGTGGCTACACCTTC
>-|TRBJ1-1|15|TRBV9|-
CASSFYDGQNTEAFF
TGTGCCAGCAGCTTCTATGACGGACAGAACACTGAAGCTTTCTTT
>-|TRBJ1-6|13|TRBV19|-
CASSTQGRSPLHF
TGTGCCAGTAGTACACAGGGAAGGTCACCCCTCCACTTT
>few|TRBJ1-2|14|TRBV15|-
CATSRDRTSQGYTF
TGTGCCACCAGCAGAGATCGGACATCTCAGGGCTACACCTTC
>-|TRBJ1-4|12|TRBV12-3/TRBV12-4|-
CASSQGREKLFF
TGTGCCAGCAGTCAGGGCCGGGAAAAACTGTTTTTT
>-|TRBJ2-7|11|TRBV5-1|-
CASSKGNEQYF
TGCGCCAGCAGCAAAGGGAACGAGCAGTACTTC
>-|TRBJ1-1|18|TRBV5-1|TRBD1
CASSPRTGRAGMNTEAFF
TGCGCCAGCAGCCCCCGGACAGGGCGGGCCGGCATGAACACTGAAGCTTTCTTT
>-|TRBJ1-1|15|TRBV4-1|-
CASSQADSSNTEAFF
TGCGCCAGCAGCCAAGCTGACAGTTCGAACACTGAAGCTTTCTTT
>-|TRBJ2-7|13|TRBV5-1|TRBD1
CASSWDRGSEQYF
TGCGCCAGCAGCTGGGACAGGGGAAGCGAGCAGTACTTC